The 19 T cell receptor beta chains given below trace back to one sample, sequenced in a study of blood T cell repertoires in COVID-19. Data came from immunoSEQ multiplex PCR; TCRdb stores just in-frame clones and leaves some out. The sample contains about 74,000 clones, roughly 90% of which appear only once. The sequenced sample was peripheral blood. The receptors derive from a man aged 70 or older with active or convalescent COVID-19.

The chain carries TRBV6-1 and TRBJ1-2, with D perhaps TRBD1 (5 bases). This CDR3 is 12 amino acids long. Germline lookup yields CDR1 MNHNS and CDR2 SASEGT. Between the trimmed V and J ends, which lost 2 bases and 4 bases, there was a span of 5 bases. CDR3 in amino acids: CASSERGYGYTF. CDR3 sequence (DNA): TGTGCCAGCAGTGAAAGGGGCTATGGCTACACCTTC.

The rearrangement uses TRBV5-6 and TRBJ1-1; 11 bases are shared with TRBD1. CDR1 and CDR2 (germline): SGHDT, YYEEEE. Losses at the gene ends were 5 bases for V and 2 bases for J; bases not matched to a gene: 11. This CDR3 region has 17 residues. CDR3 residues: CASSPFGDRGRNTEAFF. In DNA, the CDR3 is TGTGCCAGCAGTCCTTTTGGGGACAGGGGGAGAAACACTGAAGCTTTCTTT. The full variable domain, with the rest looked up from reference TRBV5-6 and TRBJ1-1, is DAGVTQSPTHLIKTRGQQVTLRCSPKSGHDTVSWYQQALGQGPQFIFQYYEEEERQRGNFPDRFSGHQFPNYSSELNVNALLLGDSALYLCASSPFGDRGRNTEAFFGQGTRLTVV.

The chain carries TRBV4-1 and TRBJ1-3, with D possibly being TRBD1 (5 bases). Germline V gene sequence: CDR1 MGHRA, CDR2 YSYEKL. Deletions cut 0 bases from V and 1 base from J, with 19 bases between. The CDR3 is made up of 19 amino acids. In DNA, the CDR3 is TGCGCCAGCAGCCAAGAGCAGGGAAGTCAGGAGATTTCTGGAAACACCATATATTTT. Its protein product is CASSQEQGSQEISGNTIYF.

CDR3 sequence (DNA): TGTGCCAGCAGCCCCCGGGGAGGCGGCTCCTACGAGCAGTACTTC. Translating it yields CASSPRGGGSYEQYF. V gene TRBV7-6 combines with J gene TRBJ2-7, with a tentative D call TRBD2 (6 bases). Germline loops: CDR1 SGHVS, CDR2 FNYEAQ. The CDR3 totals 15 residues. Trimming stripped 5 bases from V and 0 bases from J, with 14 bases between.

To note about this clone: Different DNA sequences within this sample yield the same CDR3. The CDR3 nucleotides read TGTGCCAGCAGCTTAGGGGCGAACACTGAAGCTTTCTTT. Encoded protein: CASSLGANTEAFF. The chain has TRBV11-3 and TRBJ1-1; D is undetermined. V was cut by 1 base and J by 1 base, with 4 bases left in between. This CDR3 has 13 amino acids. In germline, CDR1 is SGHNT, CDR2 YENEEA.

The chain employs TRBV5-1 and TRBJ2-3; 11 bases map to TRBD2. Germline V gene lookup returns CDR1 SGHRS and CDR2 YFSETQ. Trimming cost V 0 bases and J 0 bases; bases outside gene matches: 12. This CDR3 has 20 residues. CDR3 in amino acids: CASSLDPPLTSGGSTDTQYF. CDR3 DNA: TGCGCCAGCAGCTTGGATCCCCCCCTTACTAGCGGGGGCAGCACAGATACGCAGTATTTT. Drawing the rest from reference TRBV5-1 and TRBJ2-3, the complete variable domain is KAGVTQTPRYLIKTRGQQVTLSCSPISGHRSVSWYQQTPGQGLQFLFEYFSETQRNKGNFPGRFSGRQFSNSRSEMNVSTLELGDSALYLCASSLDPPLTSGGSTDTQYFGPGTRLTVL.

The V gene is TRBV5-5, the J gene TRBJ1-3; possibly TRBD1 for D (6 bases). V lost 4 bases and J 0 bases, leaving 11 bases between the germline ends. Germline CDR1 is SGHKS and CDR2 is YYEKEE (reference sequence). There are 15 residues in the CDR3. CDR3 in amino acids: CASSRDTNSGNTIYF. CDR3 nucleotides: TGTGCCAGCAGCCGGGACACTAACTCTGGAAACACCATATATTTT.

This clone was detected once. The chain carries TRBV6-1 and TRBJ2-1, with TRBD2 identical over 7 bases. The CDR3 contains 17 residues. Germline V gene lookup returns CDR1 MNHNS and CDR2 SASEGT. With V trimmed by 4 bases and J by 6 bases, 15 bases remained unmatched. CDR3 region: CASSGGFGLGRSNEQFF. CDR3 DNA sequence: TGTGCCAGCAGTGGGGGGTTTGGACTAGGAAGGAGCAATGAGCAGTTCTTC.

J is TRBJ2-2 and V is TRBV7-6; D is uncertain. The germline V gene has CDR1 SGHVS and CDR2 FNYEAQ. The CDR3 has 12 amino acids. V lost 4 bases and J 3 bases, leaving 3 bases between the germline ends. CDR3 sequence: CASSSHTGELFF. Here the CDR3 DNA reads TGTGCCAGCAGCTCTCACACCGGGGAGCTGTTTTTT.

J is TRBJ2-7 and V is TRBV10-3, with 8 bases matching TRBD1. The V and J ends lost 6 bases and 4 bases, in that order; junction bases with no gene match: 8. There are 14 residues in the CDR3. Looked up from germline, CDR1 is ENHRY and CDR2 is SYGVKD. The CDR3 DNA sequence: TGTGCCATCAGAGAGGGGACAGGAAATTACGAGCAGTACTTC. Translating it yields CAIREGTGNYEQYF.

The V call is TRBV7-2, the J call TRBJ2-1; 9 bases agree with TRBD2. Unmatched junction bases numbered 7, after V lost 8 bases and J lost 8 bases. This CDR3 has 13 residues. Per the germline V gene, CDR1 is SGHTA and CDR2 is FQGNSA. The DNA of the CDR3 is TGTGCCAGCGGGCTAGCGGGAACACATGAGCAGTTCTTC. Protein sequence: CASGLAGTHEQFF.

The rearrangement joins TRBV30 to TRBJ1-6, with a possible D match to TRBD1 (5 bases). The germline V gene encodes CDR1 GTSNPN and CDR2 SVGIG (reference sequence). V dropped 5 bases and J dropped 10 bases, with 12 bases sitting between them. CDR3 length equals 12 residues. The CDR3 loop reads CAWVSGGSPLHF. CDR3 bases: TGTGCCTGGGTATCCGGGGGATCACCCCTCCACTTT.

J is TRBJ2-7 and V is TRBV18, with TRBD1 matching 9 bases. The CDR3 is made up of 14 amino acids. Germline V gene data show CDR1 as KGHSH and CDR2 as LQKENI. J was trimmed by 3 bases and V by 1 base; bases with no gene match: 1. CDR3: CASSPQGQGYEQYF. CDR3 nucleotide sequence: TGTGCCAGCTCACCACAGGGACAGGGCTACGAGCAGTACTTC.

The J gene is TRBJ2-1, the V gene TRBV4-1, with 8 bases that match TRBD1. Per the germline V gene, CDR1 is MGHRA and CDR2 is YSYEKL. The length of the CDR3 is 15 residues. Trimming cost V 0 bases and J 8 bases; bases outside gene matches: 6. DNA for the CDR3: TGCGCCAGCAGCCAAGAAGGCAGGGGGCAGGATGAGCAGTTCTTC. Its translation: CASSQEGRGQDEQFF.

This chain uses TRBV27 with TRBJ1-2; 10 bases are a match to TRBD1. V was clipped by 4 bases and J by 7 bases; unmatched bases: 6. The CDR3 is 14 amino acids. Germline V CDR1 and CDR2: MNHEY, SMNVEV (reference sequence). CDR3 DNA sequence: TGTGCCAGCAGTTACAAGACAGGGGGCGGTGGCTACACCTTC. It translates to CASSYKTGGGGYTF.

The chain recombines TRBV2 with TRBJ2-2, with D possibly matching TRBD1 (5 bases). V lost 4 bases and J 5 bases, leaving 11 bases between the germline ends. The CDR3 covers 14 residues. Germline loops: CDR1 SNHLY, CDR2 FYNNEI. This CDR3 reads CASSVRARTGELFF. The CDR3 DNA reads TGTGCCAGCAGTGTCAGGGCCAGGACCGGGGAGCTGTTTTTT. Full variable domain (remainder filled in from reference TRBV2 and TRBJ2-2): EPEVTQTPSHQVTQMGQEVILRCVPISNHLYFYWYRQILGQKVEFLVSFYNNEISEKSEIFDDQFSVERPDGSNFTLKIRSTKLEDSAMYFCASSVRARTGELFFGEGSRLTVL.

This chain uses TRBV5-4 with TRBJ1-3, with a weak D call TRBD1 (6 bases). V dropped 0 bases and J dropped 4 bases, with 8 bases sitting between them. CDR3 length: 14 residues. The germline CDR1 and CDR2 sequences are SGHNT and YYREEE (reference sequence). The CDR3 region has the DNA TGTGCCAGCAGCTTGGCAGGGGCGGGAAACACCATATATTTT. Encoded protein: CASSLAGAGNTIYF.

This rearrangement joins TRBV2 to TRBJ2-5, with D perhaps matching TRBD1 (6 bases). The germline V gene has CDR1 SNHLY and CDR2 FYNNEI. Trimming took off 6 bases at V and 4 bases at J, with 15 bases between the two ends. The length of the CDR3 is 14 residues. CDR3 nucleotides: TGTGCCAGCAGGGGGACCGGACAGTTAGAGACCCAGTACTTC. This gives the protein CASRGTGQLETQYF.

This chain connects TRBV5-4 to TRBJ1-3; TRBD1 might be the D (6 bases). The CDR3 loop spans 15 amino acids. Trimming left V 3 bases short and J 0 bases short, with 10 bases between. The germline V gene has CDR1 SGHNT and CDR2 YYREEE (reference sequence). Here the CDR3 reads CASSSGTNSGNTIYF. CDR3 DNA: TGTGCCAGCAGCTCCGGGACAAACTCTGGAAACACCATATATTTT. The variable domain in full, with the rest retrieved from reference TRBV5-4 and TRBJ1-3, is ETGVTQSPTHLIKTRGQQVTLRCSSQSGHNTVSWYQQALGQGPQFIFQYYREEENGRGNFPPRFSGLQFPNYSSELNVNALELDDSALYLCASSSGTNSGNTIYFGEGSWLTVV.